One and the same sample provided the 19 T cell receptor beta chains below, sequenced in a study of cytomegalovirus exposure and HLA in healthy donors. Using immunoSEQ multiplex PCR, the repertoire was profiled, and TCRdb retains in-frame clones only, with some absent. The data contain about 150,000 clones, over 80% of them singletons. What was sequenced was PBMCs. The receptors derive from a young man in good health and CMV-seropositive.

Here the CDR3 DNA reads TGTGCCAGCAGTTCCTCAAGCGTAGGGAGGGGTGCTTTCTTT. This gives the protein CASSSSSVGRGAFF. The rearrangement joins TRBV27 to TRBJ1-1; D possibly corresponds to TRBD1 (5 bases). Trimming shortened V by 4 bases and J by 11 bases, and 20 bases separated the two germline ends. Germline assignment: CDR1 MNHEY and CDR2 SMNVEV (reference sequence). This CDR3 is 14 amino acids long.

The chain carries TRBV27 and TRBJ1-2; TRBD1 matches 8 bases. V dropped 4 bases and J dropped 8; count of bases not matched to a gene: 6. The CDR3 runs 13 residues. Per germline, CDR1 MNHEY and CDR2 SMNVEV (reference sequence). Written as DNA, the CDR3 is TGTGCCAGCAGTTCGGACAGGGTGGGAGGCTACACCTTC. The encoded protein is CASSSDRVGGYTF.

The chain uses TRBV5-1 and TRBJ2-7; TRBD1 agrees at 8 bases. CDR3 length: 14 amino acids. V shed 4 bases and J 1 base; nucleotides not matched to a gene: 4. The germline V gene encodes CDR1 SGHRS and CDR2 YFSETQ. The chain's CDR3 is CASSQDRVSYEQYF. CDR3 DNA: TGCGCCAGCAGCCAGGACAGGGTGTCCTACGAGCAGTACTTC.

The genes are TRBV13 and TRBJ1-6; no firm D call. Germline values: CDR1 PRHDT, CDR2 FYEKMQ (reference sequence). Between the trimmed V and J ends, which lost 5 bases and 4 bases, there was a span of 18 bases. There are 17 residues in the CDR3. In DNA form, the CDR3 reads TGTGCCAGCAGCCCCGGGTTACCCTCGTTATATAATTCACCCCTCCACTTT. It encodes CASSPGLPSLYNSPLHF.

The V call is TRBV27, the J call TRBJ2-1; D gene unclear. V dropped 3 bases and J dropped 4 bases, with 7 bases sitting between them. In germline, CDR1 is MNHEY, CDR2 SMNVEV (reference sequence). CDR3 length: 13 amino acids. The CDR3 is CASSFGPYNEQFF. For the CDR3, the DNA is TGTGCCAGCAGTTTTGGCCCATACAATGAGCAGTTCTTC.

The CDR3 DNA is TGTGCCAGCAGTGATTCACTCTCCTACGAGCAGTACTTC. Translated, it gives CASSDSLSYEQYF. The genes are TRBV2 and TRBJ2-7; D uncertain. The CDR3 extends over 13 amino acids. Germline-derived CDR1 and CDR2 are SNHLY and FYNNEI. With 3 bases removed from V and 0 bases from J, the gap between germline ends came to 6 bases. The full variable domain, completed using reference TRBV2 and TRBJ2-7, is EPEVTQTPSHQVTQMGQEVILRCVPISNHLYFYWYRQILGQKVEFLVSFYNNEISEKSEIFDDQFSVERPDGSNFTLKIRSTKLEDSAMYFCASSDSLSYEQYFGPGTRLTVT.

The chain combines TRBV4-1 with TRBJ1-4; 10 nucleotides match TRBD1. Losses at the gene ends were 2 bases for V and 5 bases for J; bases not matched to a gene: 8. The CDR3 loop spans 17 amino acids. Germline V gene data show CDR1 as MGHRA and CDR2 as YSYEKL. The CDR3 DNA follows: TGCGCCAGCAGCCAACCCTACAGGGGACAGGGGAATGAAAAACTGTTTTTT. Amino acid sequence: CASSQPYRGQGNEKLFF.

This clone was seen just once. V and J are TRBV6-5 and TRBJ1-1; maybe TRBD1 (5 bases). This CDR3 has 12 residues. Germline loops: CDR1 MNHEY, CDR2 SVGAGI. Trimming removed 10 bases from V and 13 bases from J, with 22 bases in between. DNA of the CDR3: TGTGCCACCCTTGGGGGGGGTCGATGGGTTTTCTTT. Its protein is CATLGGGRWVFF.

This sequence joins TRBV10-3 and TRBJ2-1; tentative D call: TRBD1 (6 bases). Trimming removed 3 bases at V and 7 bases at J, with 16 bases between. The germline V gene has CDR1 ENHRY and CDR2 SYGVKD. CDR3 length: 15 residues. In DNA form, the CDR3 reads TGTGCCATCAGTGAAGCAGGGTTGGGGGCGAATGAGCAGTTCTTC. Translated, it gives CAISEAGLGANEQFF.

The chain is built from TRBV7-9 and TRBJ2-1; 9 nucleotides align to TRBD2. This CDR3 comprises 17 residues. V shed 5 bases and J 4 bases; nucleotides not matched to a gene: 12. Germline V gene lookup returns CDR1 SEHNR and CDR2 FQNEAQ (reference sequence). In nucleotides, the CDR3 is TGTGCCAGCAGCCCCCATAGCGGGAGCCTCCTTTACAATGAGCAGTTCTTC. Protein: CASSPHSGSLLYNEQFF.

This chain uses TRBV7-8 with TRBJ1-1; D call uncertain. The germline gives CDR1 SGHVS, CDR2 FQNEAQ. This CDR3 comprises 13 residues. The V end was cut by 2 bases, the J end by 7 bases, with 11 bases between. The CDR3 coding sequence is TGTGCCAGCAGCTTAACCCCGGGGATTGAAGCTTTCTTT. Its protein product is CASSLTPGIEAFF.

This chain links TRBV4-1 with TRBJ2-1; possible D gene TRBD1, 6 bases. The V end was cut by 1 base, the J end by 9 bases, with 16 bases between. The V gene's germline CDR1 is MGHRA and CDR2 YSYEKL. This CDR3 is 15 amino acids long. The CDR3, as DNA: TGCGCCAGCAGCCAAGCCAGACAGGCGGTGGGTGAGCAGTTCTTC. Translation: CASSQARQAVGEQFF.

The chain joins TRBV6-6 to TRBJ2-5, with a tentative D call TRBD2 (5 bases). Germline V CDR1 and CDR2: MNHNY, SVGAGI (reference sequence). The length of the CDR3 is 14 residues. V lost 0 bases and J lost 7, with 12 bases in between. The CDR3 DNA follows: TGTGCCAGCAGTTACTCTAGGAGTGGAGGGACCCAGTACTTC. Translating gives CASSYSRSGGTQYF.

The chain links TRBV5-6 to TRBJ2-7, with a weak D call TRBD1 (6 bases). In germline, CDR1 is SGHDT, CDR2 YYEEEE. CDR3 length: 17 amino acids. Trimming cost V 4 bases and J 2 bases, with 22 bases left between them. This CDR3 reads CASSLDSIFGRAYEQYF. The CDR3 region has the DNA TGTGCCAGCAGCCTGGACAGTATATTCGGCAGGGCCTACGAGCAGTACTTC.

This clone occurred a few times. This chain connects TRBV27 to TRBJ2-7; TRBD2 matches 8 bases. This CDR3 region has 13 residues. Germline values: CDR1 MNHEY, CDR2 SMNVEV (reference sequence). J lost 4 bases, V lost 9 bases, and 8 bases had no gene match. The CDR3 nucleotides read TGTGCCAGGCCACTAGCGGATGGTTACGAGCAGTACTTC. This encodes CARPLADGYEQYF.

Written as DNA, the CDR3 is TGCGCCAGCAGCCAAGAAGGGCGGAGGTCGGGTTACGAGCAGTACTTC. Translation: CASSQEGRRSGYEQYF. The chain links TRBV4-1 to TRBJ2-7; tentatively, D is TRBD2 (5 bases). Trimming removed 0 bases from V and 4 bases from J, with 16 bases in between. Germline assignment: CDR1 MGHRA and CDR2 YSYEKL. The CDR3 loop spans 16 amino acids.

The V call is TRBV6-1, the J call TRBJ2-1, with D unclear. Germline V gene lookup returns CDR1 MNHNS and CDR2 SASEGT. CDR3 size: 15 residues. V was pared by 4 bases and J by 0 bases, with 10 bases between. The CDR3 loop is CASSGYKSSYNEQFF. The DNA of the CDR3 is TGTGCCAGCAGTGGTTACAAAAGCTCCTACAATGAGCAGTTCTTC.

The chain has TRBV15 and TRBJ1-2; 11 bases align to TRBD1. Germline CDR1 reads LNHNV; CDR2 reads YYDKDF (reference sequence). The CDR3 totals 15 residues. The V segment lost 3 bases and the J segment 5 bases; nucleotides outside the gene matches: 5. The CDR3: CATSRDRGLGYGYTF. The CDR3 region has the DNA TGTGCCACCAGCAGGGACAGGGGGCTTGGGTATGGCTACACCTTC.

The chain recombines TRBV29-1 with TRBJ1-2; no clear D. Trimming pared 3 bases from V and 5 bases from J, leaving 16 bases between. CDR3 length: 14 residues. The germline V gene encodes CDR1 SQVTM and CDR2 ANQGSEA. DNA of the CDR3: TGCAGCGTTGATAGGTCCGAGGCCCGTTATGGCTACACCTTC. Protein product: CSVDRSEARYGYTF.